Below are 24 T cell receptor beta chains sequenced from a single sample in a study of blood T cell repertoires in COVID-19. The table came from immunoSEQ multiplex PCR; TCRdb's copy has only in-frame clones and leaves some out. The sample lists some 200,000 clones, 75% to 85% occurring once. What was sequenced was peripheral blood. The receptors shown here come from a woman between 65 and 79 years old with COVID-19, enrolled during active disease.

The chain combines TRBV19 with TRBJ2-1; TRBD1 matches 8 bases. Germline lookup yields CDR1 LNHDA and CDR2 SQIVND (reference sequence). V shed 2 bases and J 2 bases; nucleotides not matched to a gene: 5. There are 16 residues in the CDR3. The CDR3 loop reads CASSIQMTGAYNEQFF. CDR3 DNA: TGTGCCAGTAGTATACAAATGACAGGGGCCTACAATGAGCAGTTCTTC.

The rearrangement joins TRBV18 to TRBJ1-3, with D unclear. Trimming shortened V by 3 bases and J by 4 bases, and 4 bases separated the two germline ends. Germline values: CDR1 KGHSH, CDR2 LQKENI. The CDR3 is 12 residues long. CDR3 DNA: TGTGCCAGCTCACCTCAGGGAAACACCATATATTTT. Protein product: CASSPQGNTIYF.

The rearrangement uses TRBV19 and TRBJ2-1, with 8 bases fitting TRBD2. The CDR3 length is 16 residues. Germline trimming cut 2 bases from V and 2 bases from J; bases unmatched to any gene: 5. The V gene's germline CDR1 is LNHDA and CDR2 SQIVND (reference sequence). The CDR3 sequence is CASSIIAGSPYNEQFF. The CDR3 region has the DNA TGTGCCAGTAGTATAATAGCGGGATCCCCCTACAATGAGCAGTTCTTC.

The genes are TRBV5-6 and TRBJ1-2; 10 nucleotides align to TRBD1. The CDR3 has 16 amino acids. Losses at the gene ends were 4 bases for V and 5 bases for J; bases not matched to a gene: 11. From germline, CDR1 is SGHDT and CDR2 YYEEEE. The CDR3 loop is CASSGGTGAPRYGYTF. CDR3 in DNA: TGTGCCAGCAGCGGAGGGACAGGGGCCCCTAGGTATGGCTACACCTTC. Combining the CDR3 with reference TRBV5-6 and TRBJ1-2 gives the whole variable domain DAGVTQSPTHLIKTRGQQVTLRCSPKSGHDTVSWYQQALGQGPQFIFQYYEEEERQRGNFPDRFSGHQFPNYSSELNVNALLLGDSALYLCASSGGTGAPRYGYTFGSGTRLTVV.

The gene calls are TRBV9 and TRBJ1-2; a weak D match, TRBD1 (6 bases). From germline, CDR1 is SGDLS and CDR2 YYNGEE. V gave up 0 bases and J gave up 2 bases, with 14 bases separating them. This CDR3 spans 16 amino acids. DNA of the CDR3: TGTGCCAGCAGCGTAGATCTCCAGGGGACCAACTATGGCTACACCTTC. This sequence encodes CASSVDLQGTNYGYTF.

CDR3 protein: CASSVDETAMVGKNIQYF. CDR3 sequence (DNA): TGTGCCAGCAGCGTAGATGAAACAGCCATGGTTGGAAAAAACATTCAGTACTTC. This chain connects TRBV9 to TRBJ2-4, with D unresolved. In germline, CDR1 is SGDLS, CDR2 YYNGEE. V shed 0 bases and J shed 4 bases, with 20 bases lying between them. The CDR3 runs to 18 residues.

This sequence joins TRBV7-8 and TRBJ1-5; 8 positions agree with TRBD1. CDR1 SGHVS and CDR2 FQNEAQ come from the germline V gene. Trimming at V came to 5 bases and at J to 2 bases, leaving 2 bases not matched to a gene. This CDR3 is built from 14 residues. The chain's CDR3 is CASSMTGGNQPQHF. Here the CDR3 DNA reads TGTGCCAGCAGCATGACAGGGGGCAATCAGCCCCAGCATTTT. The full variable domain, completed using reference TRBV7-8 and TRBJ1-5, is GAGVSQSPRYKVAKRGQDVALRCDPISGHVSLFWYQQALGQGPEFLTYFQNEAQLDKSGLPSDRFFAERPEGSVSTLKIQRTQQEDSAVYLCASSMTGGNQPQHFGDGTRLSIL.

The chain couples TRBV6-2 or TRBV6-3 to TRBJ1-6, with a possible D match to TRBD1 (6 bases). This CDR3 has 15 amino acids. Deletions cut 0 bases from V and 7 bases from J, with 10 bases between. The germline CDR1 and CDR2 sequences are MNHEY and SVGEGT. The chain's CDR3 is CASSYSRQGNSPLHF. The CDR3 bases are TGTGCCAGCAGTTACTCGCGGCAGGGGAATTCACCCCTCCACTTT.

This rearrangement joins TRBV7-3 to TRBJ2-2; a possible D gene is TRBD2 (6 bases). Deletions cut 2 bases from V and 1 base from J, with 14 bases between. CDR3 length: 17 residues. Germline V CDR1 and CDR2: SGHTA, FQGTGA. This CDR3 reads CASSLGTGVGNTGELFF. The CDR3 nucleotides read TGTGCCAGCAGCTTAGGGACGGGAGTGGGGAACACCGGGGAGCTGTTTTTT.

Written as DNA, the CDR3 is TGTGCCAGCAGCCCCCCAAACGGGAGGATCGCAGATACGCAGTATTTT. It encodes CASSPPNGRIADTQYF. V is TRBV7-2 and J is TRBJ2-3, with 7 bases identical to TRBD2. J was trimmed by 4 bases and V by 5 bases; bases with no gene match: 12. The CDR3 covers 16 residues. Germline V CDR1 and CDR2: SGHTA, FQGNSA.

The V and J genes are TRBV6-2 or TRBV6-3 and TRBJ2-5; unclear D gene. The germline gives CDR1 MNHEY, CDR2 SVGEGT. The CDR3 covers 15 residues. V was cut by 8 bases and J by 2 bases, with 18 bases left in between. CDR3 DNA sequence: TGTGCCAGCGGCCGACTTGAAAGACCTCAAGAGACCCAGTACTTC. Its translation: CASGRLERPQETQYF.

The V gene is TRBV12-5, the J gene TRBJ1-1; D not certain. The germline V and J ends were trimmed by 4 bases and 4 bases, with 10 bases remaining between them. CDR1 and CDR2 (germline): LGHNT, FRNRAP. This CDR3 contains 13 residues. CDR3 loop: CASGSQIGTEAFF. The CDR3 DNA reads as TGTGCTAGTGGTTCTCAAATCGGCACTGAAGCTTTCTTT. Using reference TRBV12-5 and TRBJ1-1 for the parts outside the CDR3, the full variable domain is DARVTQTPRHKVTEMGQEVTMRCQPILGHNTVFWYRQTMMQGLELLAYFRNRAPLDDSGMPKDRFSAEMPDATLATLKIQPSEPRDSAVYFCASGSQIGTEAFFGQGTRLTVV.

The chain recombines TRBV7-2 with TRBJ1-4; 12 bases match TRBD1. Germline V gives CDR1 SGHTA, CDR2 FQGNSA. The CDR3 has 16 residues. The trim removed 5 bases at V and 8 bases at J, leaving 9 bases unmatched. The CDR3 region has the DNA TGTGCCAGCAGCACATTTCCGGGACAGGGGGCCGAAAAACTGTTTTTT. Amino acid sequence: CASSTFPGQGAEKLFF.

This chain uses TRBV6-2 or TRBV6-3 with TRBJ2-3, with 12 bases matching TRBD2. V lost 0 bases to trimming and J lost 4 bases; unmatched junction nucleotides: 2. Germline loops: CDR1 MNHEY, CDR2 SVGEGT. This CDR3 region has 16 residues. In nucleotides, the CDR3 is TGTGCCAGCAGTTACTCCCCTAGCGGGAGGGCAGATACGCAGTATTTT. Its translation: CASSYSPSGRADTQYF.

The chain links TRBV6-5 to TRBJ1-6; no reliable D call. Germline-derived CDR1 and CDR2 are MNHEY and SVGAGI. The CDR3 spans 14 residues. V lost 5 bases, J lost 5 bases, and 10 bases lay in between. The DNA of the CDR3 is TGTGCCAGCAGTACGGGCGGGCATAATTCACCCCTCCACTTT. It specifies CASSTGGHNSPLHF.

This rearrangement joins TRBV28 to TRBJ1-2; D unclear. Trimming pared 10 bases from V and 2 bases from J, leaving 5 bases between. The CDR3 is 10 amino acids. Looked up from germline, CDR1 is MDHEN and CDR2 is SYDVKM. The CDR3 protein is CATRNYGYTF. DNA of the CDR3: TGTGCCACTAGAAACTATGGCTACACCTTC.

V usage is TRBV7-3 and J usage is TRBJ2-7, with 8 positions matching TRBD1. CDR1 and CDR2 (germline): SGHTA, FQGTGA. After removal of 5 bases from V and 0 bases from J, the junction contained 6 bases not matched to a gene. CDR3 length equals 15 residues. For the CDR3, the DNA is TGTGCCAGCAGCGTCTACAGGGGGTTCTCCTACGAGCAGTACTTC. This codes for CASSVYRGFSYEQYF.

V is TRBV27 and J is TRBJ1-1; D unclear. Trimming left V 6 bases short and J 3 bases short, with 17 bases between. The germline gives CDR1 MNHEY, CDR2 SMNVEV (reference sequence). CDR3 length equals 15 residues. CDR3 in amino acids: CASSTVSYGDTEAFF. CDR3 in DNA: TGTGCCAGCAGCACTGTAAGCTACGGGGACACTGAAGCTTTCTTT.

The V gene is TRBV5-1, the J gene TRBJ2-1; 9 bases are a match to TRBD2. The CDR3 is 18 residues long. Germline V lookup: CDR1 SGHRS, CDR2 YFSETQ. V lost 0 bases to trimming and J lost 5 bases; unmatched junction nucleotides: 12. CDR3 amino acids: CASSLVGGSGSFHNEQFF. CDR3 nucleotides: TGCGCCAGCAGCTTGGTGGGGGGTAGCGGGAGTTTCCACAATGAGCAGTTCTTC.

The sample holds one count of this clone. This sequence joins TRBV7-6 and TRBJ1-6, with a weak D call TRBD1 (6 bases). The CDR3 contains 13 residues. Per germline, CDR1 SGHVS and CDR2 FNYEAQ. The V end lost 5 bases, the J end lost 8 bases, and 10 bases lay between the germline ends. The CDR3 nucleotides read TGTGCCAGCAGCCTAAGACAGGATTCACCCCTCCACTTT. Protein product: CASSLRQDSPLHF.

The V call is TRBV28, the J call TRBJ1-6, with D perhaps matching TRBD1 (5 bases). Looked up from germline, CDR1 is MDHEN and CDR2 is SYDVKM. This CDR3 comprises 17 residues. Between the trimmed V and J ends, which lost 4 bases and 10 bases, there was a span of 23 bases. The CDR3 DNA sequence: TGTGCCAGCAGTTCACCCCCGGGGGGGACTGCAGGATCACCCCTCCACTTT. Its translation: CASSSPPGGTAGSPLHF.

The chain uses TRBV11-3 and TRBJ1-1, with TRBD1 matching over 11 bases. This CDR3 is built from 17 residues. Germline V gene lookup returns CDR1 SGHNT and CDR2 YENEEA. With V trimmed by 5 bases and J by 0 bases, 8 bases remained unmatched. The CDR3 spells CASSLTPGQGVNTEAFF. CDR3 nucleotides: TGTGCCAGCAGCCTCACCCCGGGACAGGGGGTGAACACTGAAGCTTTCTTT.

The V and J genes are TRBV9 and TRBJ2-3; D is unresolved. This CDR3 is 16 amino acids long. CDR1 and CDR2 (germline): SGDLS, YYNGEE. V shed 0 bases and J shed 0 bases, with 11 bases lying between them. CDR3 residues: CASSVVPGASTDTQYF. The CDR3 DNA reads TGTGCCAGCAGCGTAGTTCCCGGAGCTAGCACAGATACGCAGTATTTT. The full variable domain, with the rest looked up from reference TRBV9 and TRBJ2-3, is DSGVTQTPKHLITATGQRVTLRCSPRSGDLSVYWYQQSLDQGLQFLIQYYNGEERAKGNILERFSAQQFPDLHSELNLSSLELGDSALYFCASSVVPGASTDTQYFGPGTRLTVL.

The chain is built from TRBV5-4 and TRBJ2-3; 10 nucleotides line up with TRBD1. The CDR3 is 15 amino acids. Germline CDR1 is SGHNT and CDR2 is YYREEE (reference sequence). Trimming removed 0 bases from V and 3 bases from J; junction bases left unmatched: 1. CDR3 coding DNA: TGTGCCAGCAGCTTGGGACAGGGGGCAACAGATACGCAGTATTTT. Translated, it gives CASSLGQGATDTQYF.